This is a list of T cell receptor beta chains from one sample in a study of Ad26.COV2.S vaccination and SARS-CoV-2 variants. The method was immunoSEQ multiplex PCR; TCRdb's version includes in-frame clones alone and lacks a portion of them. The data contain about 680,000 clones, 89% of them singletons. This material consisted of peripheral blood, taken in a trial of Ad26.COV2.S vaccine versus placebo. The receptors come from a person between 18 and 65 years old who received the Ad26.COV2.S COVID-19 vaccine or a placebo. The conserved cysteine and the conserved F or W are not part of the CDR3 here. Fields, in order: clone size, V gene, CDR3 length, CDR3 protein. Clone size appears in some rows only: once, few, many, or a class for an expanded clone.

abundance: -
v_gene: TRBV6-1
len: 10
CDR3aa: ASSEVGGTQY

abundance: -
v_gene: TRBV27
len: 13
CDR3aa: ASSPRTGDTGELF

abundance: -
v_gene: TRBV6-6
len: 10
CDR3aa: ASSTLWDTQY

abundance: -
v_gene: TRBV7-2
len: 11
CDR3aa: ASSEGPAYEQY

abundance: -
v_gene: TRBV3-1/TRBV3-2
len: 14
CDR3aa: ASSQGPEDRAYGYT

abundance: few
v_gene: TRBV19
len: 13
CDR3aa: ASSMGLRSSYEQY

abundance: -
v_gene: TRBV6-5
len: 10
CDR3aa: ATRQGWKTQY

abundance: -
v_gene: TRBV9
len: 13
CDR3aa: ASSGPGTVYNEQF

abundance: -
v_gene: TRBV3-1/TRBV3-2
len: 13
CDR3aa: ASSQESFSYNEQF

abundance: -
v_gene: TRBV6-6
len: 11
CDR3aa: ASSSGLYNEQF

abundance: -
v_gene: TRBV9
len: 14
CDR3aa: ASSVEGTVNTGELF

abundance: -
v_gene: TRBV29-1
len: 11
CDR3aa: SVEGRATDTQY

abundance: -
v_gene: TRBV4-2
len: 14
CDR3aa: ASSPELAGGTDTQY

abundance: -
v_gene: TRBV30
len: 12
CDR3aa: AWTLSGSGYEQY

abundance: -
v_gene: TRBV5-4
len: 11
CDR3aa: ASSLGHSYEQY

abundance: -
v_gene: TRBV7-9
len: 13
CDR3aa: ASSSTGEIGSPLH

abundance: -
v_gene: TRBV30
len: 14
CDR3aa: AWSPAGVPPNTEAF

abundance: few
v_gene: TRBV11-2
len: 12
CDR3aa: ASGPSVGGNTIY

abundance: -
v_gene: TRBV5-1
len: 14
CDR3aa: ASSYQSDSRRDEQY

abundance: -
v_gene: TRBV6-2/TRBV6-3
len: 15
CDR3aa: ASSWHRETGLPYEQY

abundance: -
v_gene: TRBV2
len: 13
CDR3aa: ASSSYRGENYGYT

abundance: -
v_gene: TRBV19
len: 14
CDR3aa: ASNLAGGPEYNEQF

abundance: -
v_gene: TRBV7-6
len: 12
CDR3aa: ASSLTGGSETQY

abundance: once
v_gene: TRBV6-5
len: 11
CDR3aa: ASNRGLNTEAF

abundance: -
v_gene: TRBV24-1
len: 11
CDR3aa: ATSDLSRPLQY

abundance: -
v_gene: TRBV10-3
len: 14
CDR3aa: AITAGSGSGANVLT

abundance: -
v_gene: TRBV5-4
len: 14
CDR3aa: ASSLPGQGATDTQY

abundance: once
v_gene: TRBV29-1
len: 13
CDR3aa: SVEMGSLPPYEQY

abundance: -
v_gene: TRBV6-2/TRBV6-3
len: 9
CDR3aa: ASSPSYEQY

abundance: -
v_gene: TRBV10-1
len: 13
CDR3aa: ASSSPASGYYEQY

abundance: -
v_gene: TRBV10-3
len: 12
CDR3aa: AISPQSTNEKLF

abundance: -
v_gene: TRBV6-5
len: 14
CDR3aa: ASSYTSGASTDTQY

abundance: -
v_gene: TRBV29-1
len: 14
CDR3aa: SVEEGGSSGANVLT

abundance: -
v_gene: TRBV5-1
len: 14
CDR3aa: ASSLDPGLSYNEQF

abundance: -
v_gene: TRBV13
len: 14
CDR3aa: ASTPLGERGKNEQF

abundance: -
v_gene: TRBV14
len: 14
CDR3aa: ASSQDGGRRPYEQY

abundance: -
v_gene: TRBV14
len: 9
CDR3aa: ASSHTYEQY

abundance: -
v_gene: TRBV2
len: 13
CDR3aa: ASSESPGNRYEQY

abundance: -
v_gene: TRBV7-3
len: 12
CDR3aa: ASSREAGMNEQF

abundance: -
v_gene: TRBV12-3/TRBV12-4
len: 11
CDR3aa: ASSLMNTGELF

abundance: -
v_gene: TRBV4-2
len: 13
CDR3aa: ASSQVGLQGAGQF

abundance: -
v_gene: TRBV9
len: 16
CDR3aa: ASSVWGGRTAGANVLT

abundance: -
v_gene: TRBV11-2
len: 12
CDR3aa: ASSNPGTSGSWF

abundance: -
v_gene: TRBV5-1
len: 14
CDR3aa: ASSRQGTSSSYEQY

abundance: -
v_gene: TRBV5-4
len: 14
CDR3aa: ASSLVGASGTGELF

abundance: -
v_gene: TRBV5-1
len: 12
CDR3aa: ASSSGLTNYGYT

abundance: -
v_gene: TRBV11-3
len: 13
CDR3aa: ASSLSGSHQNEQF

abundance: -
v_gene: TRBV4-3
len: 12
CDR3aa: ASSQVGGGGELF

abundance: -
v_gene: TRBV2
len: 11
CDR3aa: ASRGSNGNEQF

abundance: -
v_gene: TRBV6-5
len: 13
CDR3aa: ASSYSIRTTEKLF

abundance: -
v_gene: TRBV19
len: 13
CDR3aa: ASSIRGTGGTEAF

abundance: -
v_gene: TRBV20-1
len: 10
CDR3aa: SASSRTAELF